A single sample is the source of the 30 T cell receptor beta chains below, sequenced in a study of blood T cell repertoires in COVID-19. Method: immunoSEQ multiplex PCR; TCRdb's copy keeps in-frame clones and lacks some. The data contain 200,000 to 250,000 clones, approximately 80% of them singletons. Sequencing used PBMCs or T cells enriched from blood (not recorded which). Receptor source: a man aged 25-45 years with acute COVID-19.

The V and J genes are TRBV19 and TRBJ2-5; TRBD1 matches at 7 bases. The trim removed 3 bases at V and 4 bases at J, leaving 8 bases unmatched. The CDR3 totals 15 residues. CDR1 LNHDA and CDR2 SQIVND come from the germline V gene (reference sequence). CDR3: CASSISQGVLETQYF. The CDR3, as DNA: TGTGCCAGTAGTATCTCCCAGGGGGTTTTAGAGACCCAGTACTTC.

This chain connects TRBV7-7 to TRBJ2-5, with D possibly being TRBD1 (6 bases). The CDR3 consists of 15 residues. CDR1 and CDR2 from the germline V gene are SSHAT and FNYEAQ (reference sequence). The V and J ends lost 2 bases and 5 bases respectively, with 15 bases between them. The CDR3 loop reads CASSLNQIGGETQYF. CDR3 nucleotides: TGTGCCAGCAGCTTAAACCAAATTGGGGGCGAGACCCAGTACTTC.

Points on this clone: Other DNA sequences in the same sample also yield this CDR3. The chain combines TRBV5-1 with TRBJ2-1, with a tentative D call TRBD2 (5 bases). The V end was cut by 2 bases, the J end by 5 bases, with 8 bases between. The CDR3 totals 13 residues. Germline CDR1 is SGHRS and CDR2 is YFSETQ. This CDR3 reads CASSLTGNNEQFF. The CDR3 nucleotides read TGCGCCAGCAGCTTAACCGGGAACAATGAGCAGTTCTTC. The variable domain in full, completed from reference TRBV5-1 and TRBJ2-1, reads KAGVTQTPRYLIKTRGQQVTLSCSPISGHRSVSWYQQTPGQGLQFLFEYFSETQRNKGNFPGRFSGRQFSNSRSEMNVSTLELGDSALYLCASSLTGNNEQFFGPGTRLTVL.

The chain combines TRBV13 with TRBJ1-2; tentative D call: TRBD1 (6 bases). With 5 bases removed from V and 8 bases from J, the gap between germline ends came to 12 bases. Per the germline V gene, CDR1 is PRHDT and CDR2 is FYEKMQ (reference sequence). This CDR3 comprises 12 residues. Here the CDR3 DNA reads TGTGCCAGCAGCCAAGGGGGTAGGGGCTACACCTTC. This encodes CASSQGGRGYTF.

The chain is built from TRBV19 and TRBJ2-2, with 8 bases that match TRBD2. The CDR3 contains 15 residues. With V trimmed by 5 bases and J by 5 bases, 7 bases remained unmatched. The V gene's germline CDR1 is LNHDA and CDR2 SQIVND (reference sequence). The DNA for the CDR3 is TGTGCCAGTAGTTTCGGGGGGGCCGGGACCGGGGAGCTGTTTTTT. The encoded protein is CASSFGGAGTGELFF.

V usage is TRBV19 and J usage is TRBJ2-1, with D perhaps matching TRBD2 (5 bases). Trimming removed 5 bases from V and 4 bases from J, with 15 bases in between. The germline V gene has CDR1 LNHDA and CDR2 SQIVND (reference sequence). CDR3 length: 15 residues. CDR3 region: CASSVSGIRYNEQFF. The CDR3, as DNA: TGTGCCAGTAGTGTTTCGGGGATTAGGTACAATGAGCAGTTCTTC.

The CDR3 DNA follows: TGTGCCAGCAGCTCTAGCGGGCGCCAAGAGACCCAGTACTTC. It codes for CASSSSGRQETQYF. The chain combines TRBV11-2 with TRBJ2-5; 8 bases fit TRBD2. Germline V gene lookup returns CDR1 SGHAT and CDR2 FQNNGV. The junction had 2 bases not matched to a gene; V was cut back by 4 bases and J by 1 base. There are 14 residues in the CDR3.

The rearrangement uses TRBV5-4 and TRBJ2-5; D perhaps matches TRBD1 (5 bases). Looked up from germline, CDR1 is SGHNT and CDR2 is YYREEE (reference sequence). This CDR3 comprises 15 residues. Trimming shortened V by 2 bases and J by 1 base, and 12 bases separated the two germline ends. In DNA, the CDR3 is TGTGCCAGCAGCTTAGGGGTCGGAACCCAAGAGACCCAGTACTTC. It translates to CASSLGVGTQETQYF. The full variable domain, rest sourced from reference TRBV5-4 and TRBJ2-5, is ETGVTQSPTHLIKTRGQQVTLRCSSQSGHNTVSWYQQALGQGPQFIFQYYREEENGRGNFPPRFSGLQFPNYSSELNVNALELDDSALYLCASSLGVGTQETQYFGPGTRLLVL.

CDR3 protein: CASSYQDSSGKTQYF. CDR3 coding DNA: TGTGCCAGCAGTTACCAGGACAGCTCCGGAAAGACCCAGTACTTC. V is TRBV6-5 and J is TRBJ2-5; TRBD1 might be the D (6 bases). V was pared by 2 bases and J by 6 bases, with 16 bases between. This CDR3 spans 15 amino acids. Germline-derived CDR1 and CDR2 are MNHEY and SVGAGI.

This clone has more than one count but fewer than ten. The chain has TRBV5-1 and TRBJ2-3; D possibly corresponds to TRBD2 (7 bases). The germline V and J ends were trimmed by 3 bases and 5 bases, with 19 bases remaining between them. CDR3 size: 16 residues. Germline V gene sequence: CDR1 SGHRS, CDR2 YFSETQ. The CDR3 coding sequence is TGCGCCAGCAGCTCCGACGGGGGGACAAGATTAGATACGCAGTATTTT. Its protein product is CASSSDGGTRLDTQYF.

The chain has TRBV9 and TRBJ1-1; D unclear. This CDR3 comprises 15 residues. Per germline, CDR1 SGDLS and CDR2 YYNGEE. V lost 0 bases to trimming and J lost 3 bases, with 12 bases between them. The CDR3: CASSVAGQEHTEAFF. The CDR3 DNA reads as TGTGCCAGCAGCGTAGCTGGGCAAGAGCACACTGAAGCTTTCTTT.

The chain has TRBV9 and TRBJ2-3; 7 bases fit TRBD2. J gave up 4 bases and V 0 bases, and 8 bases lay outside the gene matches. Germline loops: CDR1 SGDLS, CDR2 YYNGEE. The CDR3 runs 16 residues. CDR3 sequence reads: CASSVGLAWSADTQYF. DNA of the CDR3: TGTGCCAGCAGCGTAGGACTAGCATGGTCGGCAGATACGCAGTATTTT.

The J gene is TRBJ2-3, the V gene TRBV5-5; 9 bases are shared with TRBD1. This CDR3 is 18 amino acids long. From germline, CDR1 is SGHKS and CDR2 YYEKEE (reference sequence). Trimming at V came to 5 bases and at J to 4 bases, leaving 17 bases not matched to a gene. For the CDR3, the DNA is TGTGCCAGCAGAGCAAGTTTCCGGGACAGGGTCATAGCAGATACGCAGTATTTT. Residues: CASRASFRDRVIADTQYF. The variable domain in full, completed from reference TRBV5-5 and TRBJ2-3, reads DAGVTQSPTHLIKTRGQQVTLRCSPISGHKSVSWYQQVLGQGPQFIFQYYEKEERGRGNFPDRFSARQFPNYSSELNVNALLLGDSALYLCASRASFRDRVIADTQYFGPGTRLTVL.

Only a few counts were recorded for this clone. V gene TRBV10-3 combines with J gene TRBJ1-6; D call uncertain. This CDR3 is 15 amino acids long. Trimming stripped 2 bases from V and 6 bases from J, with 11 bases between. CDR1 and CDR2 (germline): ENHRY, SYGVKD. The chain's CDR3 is CAISEGGTLNSPLHF. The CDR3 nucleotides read TGTGCCATCAGTGAGGGCGGTACCCTTAATTCACCCCTCCACTTT.

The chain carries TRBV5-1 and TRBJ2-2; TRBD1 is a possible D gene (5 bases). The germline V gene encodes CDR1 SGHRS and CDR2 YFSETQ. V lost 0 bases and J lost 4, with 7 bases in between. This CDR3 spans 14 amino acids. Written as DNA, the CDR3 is TGCGCCAGCAGCTTGGGACAGAGCACCGGGGAGCTGTTTTTT. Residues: CASSLGQSTGELFF. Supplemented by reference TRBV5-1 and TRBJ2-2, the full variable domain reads KAGVTQTPRYLIKTRGQQVTLSCSPISGHRSVSWYQQTPGQGLQFLFEYFSETQRNKGNFPGRFSGRQFSNSRSEMNVSTLELGDSALYLCASSLGQSTGELFFGEGSRLTVL.

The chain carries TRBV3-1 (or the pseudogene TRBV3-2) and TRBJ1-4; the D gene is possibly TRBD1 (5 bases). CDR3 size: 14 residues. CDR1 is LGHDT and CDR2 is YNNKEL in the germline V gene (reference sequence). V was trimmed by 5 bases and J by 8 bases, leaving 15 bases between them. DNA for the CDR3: TGTGCCAGCAGCACCGACGGGGGTGGGGAAAAACTGTTTTTT. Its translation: CASSTDGGGEKLFF.

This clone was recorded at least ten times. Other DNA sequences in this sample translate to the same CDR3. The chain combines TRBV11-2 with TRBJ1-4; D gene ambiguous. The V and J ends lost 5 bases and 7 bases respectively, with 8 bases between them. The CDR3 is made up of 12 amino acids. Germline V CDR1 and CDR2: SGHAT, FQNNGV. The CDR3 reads CASSKTSEKLFF. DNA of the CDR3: TGTGCCAGCAGCAAGACAAGTGAAAAACTGTTTTTT.

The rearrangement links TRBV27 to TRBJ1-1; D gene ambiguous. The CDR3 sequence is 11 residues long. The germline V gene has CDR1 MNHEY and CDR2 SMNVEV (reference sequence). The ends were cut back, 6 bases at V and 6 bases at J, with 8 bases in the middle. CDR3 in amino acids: CASSVGAEAFF. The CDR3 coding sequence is TGTGCCAGCAGCGTCGGTGCTGAAGCTTTCTTT.

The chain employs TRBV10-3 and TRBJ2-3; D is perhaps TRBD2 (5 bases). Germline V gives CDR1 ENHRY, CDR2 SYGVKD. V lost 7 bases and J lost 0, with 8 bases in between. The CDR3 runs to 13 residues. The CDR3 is CAITRASTDTQYF. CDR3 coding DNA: TGTGCCATCACGAGGGCTAGCACAGATACGCAGTATTTT.

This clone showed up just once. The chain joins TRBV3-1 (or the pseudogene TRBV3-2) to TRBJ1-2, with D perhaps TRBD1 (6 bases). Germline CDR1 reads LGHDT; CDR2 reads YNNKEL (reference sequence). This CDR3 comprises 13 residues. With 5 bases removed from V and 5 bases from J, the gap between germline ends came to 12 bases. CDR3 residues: CASSTQGRYGYTF. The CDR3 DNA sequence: TGTGCCAGCAGCACACAGGGACGATATGGCTACACCTTC.

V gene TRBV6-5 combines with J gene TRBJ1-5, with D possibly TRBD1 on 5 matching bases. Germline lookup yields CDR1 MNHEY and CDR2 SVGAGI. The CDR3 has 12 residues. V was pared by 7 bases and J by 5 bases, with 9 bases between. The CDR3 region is CASTGVDQPQHF. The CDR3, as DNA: TGTGCCAGCACGGGGGTGGATCAGCCCCAGCATTTT.

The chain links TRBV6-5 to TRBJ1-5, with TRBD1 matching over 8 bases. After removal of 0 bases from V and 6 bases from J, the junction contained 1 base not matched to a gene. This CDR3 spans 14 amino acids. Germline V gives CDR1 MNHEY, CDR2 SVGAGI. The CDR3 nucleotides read TGTGCCAGCAGTTACTCGACAGGGGTTCAGCCCCAGCATTTT. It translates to CASSYSTGVQPQHF.

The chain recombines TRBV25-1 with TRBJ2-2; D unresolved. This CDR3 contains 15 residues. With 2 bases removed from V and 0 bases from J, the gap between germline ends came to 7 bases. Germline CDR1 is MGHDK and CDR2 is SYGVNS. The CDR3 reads CASSEPYPNTGELFF. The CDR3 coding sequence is TGTGCCAGCAGTGAACCCTACCCGAACACCGGGGAGCTGTTTTTT.

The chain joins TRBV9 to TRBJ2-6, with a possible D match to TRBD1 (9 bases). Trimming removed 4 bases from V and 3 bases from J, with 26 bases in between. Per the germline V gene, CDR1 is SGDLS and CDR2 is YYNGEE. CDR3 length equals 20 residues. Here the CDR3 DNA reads TGTGCCAGCAGCCGGGGGGGACAGGGTGTTCTACGAGGTGGGGCCAACGTCCTGACTTTC. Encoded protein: CASSRGGQGVLRGGANVLTF. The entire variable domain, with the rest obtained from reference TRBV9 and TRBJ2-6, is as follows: DSGVTQTPKHLITATGQRVTLRCSPRSGDLSVYWYQQSLDQGLQFLIQYYNGEERAKGNILERFSAQQFPDLHSELNLSSLELGDSALYFCASSRGGQGVLRGGANVLTFGAGSRLTVL.

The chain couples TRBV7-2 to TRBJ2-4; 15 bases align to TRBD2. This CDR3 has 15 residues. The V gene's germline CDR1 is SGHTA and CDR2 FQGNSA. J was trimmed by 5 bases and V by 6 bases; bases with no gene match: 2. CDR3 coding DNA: TGTGCCAGCAGACGGACTAGCGGGGGGGAAAACATTCAGTACTTC. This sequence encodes CASRRTSGGENIQYF.

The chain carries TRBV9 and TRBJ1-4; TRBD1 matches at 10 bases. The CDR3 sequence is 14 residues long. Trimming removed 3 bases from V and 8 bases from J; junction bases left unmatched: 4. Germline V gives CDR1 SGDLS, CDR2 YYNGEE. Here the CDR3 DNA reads TGTGCCAGCAGCGACGGGACAGGGGCCGAAAAACTGTTTTTT. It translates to CASSDGTGAEKLFF.

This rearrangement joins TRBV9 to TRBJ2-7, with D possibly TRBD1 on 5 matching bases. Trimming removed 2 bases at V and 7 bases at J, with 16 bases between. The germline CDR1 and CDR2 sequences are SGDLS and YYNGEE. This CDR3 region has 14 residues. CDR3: CASSVYGHGGEQYF. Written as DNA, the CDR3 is TGTGCCAGCAGCGTTTACGGACATGGCGGAGAGCAGTACTTC.

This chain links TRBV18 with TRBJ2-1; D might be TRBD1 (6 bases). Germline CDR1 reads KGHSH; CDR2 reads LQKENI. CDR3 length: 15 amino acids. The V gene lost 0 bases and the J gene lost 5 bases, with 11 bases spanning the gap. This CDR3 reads CASSPPIWTDNEQFF. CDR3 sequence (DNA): TGTGCCAGCTCACCACCGATCTGGACAGACAATGAGCAGTTCTTC.

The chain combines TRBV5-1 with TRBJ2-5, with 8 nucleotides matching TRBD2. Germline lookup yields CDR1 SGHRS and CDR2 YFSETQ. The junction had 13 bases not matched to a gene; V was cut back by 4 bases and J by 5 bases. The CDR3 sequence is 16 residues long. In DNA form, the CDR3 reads TGCGCCAGCAGCCAAGAGCGGGGGCAGGGGAGGGAGACCCAGTACTTC. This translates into CASSQERGQGRETQYF. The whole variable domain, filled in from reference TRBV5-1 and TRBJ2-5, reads KAGVTQTPRYLIKTRGQQVTLSCSPISGHRSVSWYQQTPGQGLQFLFEYFSETQRNKGNFPGRFSGRQFSNSRSEMNVSTLELGDSALYLCASSQERGQGRETQYFGPGTRLLVL.

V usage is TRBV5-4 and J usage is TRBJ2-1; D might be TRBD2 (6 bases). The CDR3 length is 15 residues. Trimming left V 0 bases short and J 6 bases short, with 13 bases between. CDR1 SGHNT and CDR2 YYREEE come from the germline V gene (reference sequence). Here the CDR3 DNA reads TGTGCCAGCAGCTTGGGCCTAGCGACCCTCAATGAGCAGTTCTTC. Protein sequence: CASSLGLATLNEQFF.